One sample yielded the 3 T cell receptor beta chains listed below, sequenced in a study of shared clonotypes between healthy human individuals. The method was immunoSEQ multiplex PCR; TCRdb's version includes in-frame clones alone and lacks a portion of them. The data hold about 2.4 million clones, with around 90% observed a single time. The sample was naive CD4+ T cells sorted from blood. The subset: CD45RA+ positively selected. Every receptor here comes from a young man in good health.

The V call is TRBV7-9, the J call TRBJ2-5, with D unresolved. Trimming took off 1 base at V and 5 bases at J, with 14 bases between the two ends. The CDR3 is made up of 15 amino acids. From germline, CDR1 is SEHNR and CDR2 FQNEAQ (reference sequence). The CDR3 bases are TGTGCCAGCAGCTTAGTAGGACCTCGAACGGAGACCCAGTACTTC. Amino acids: CASSLVGPRTETQYF.

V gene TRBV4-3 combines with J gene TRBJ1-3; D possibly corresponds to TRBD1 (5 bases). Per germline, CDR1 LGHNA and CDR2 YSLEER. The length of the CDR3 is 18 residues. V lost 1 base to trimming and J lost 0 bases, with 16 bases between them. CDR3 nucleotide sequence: TGCGCCAGCAGCCAAGGACGGATCGGACACTACTCTGGAAACACCATATATTTT. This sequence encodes CASSQGRIGHYSGNTIYF.

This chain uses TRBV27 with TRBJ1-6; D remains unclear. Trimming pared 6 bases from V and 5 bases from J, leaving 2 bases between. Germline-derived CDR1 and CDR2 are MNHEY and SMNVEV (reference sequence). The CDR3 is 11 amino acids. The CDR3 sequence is CASRNNSPLHF. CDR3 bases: TGTGCCAGCAGGAATAATTCACCCCTCCACTTT.